The 32 T cell receptor beta chains below come from one sample, sequenced in a study of shared clonotypes between healthy human individuals. TCRdb's table, derived via immunoSEQ multiplex PCR, lists solely in-frame clones and lacks some. The data hold roughly 850,000 clones, with around 96% observed a single time. Terminally differentiated effector memory CD45RA+ cells were left out of the naive CD8 fraction, which was CD45RO-negative and positively selected for CCR7. The sequencing sample was made of naive CD8+ T cells sorted from blood. The receptors were sampled from a man aged 25 to 40 in good health.

The chain recombines TRBV7-6 with TRBJ2-7; D not resolved. This CDR3 comprises 13 residues. CDR1 SGHVS and CDR2 FNYEAQ come from the germline V gene. Trimming stripped 0 bases from V and 6 bases from J, with 9 bases between. As DNA, the CDR3 is TGTGCCAGCAGCTTAGCGGCCCCTCGCGAGCAGTACTTC. It specifies CASSLAAPREQYF.

This sequence joins TRBV2 and TRBJ1-1; D is ambiguous. This CDR3 region has 13 residues. Trimming cost V 5 bases and J 0 bases, with 7 bases left between them. Germline values: CDR1 SNHLY, CDR2 FYNNEI. CDR3 amino acids: CASSPGLNTEAFF. CDR3 DNA: TGTGCCAGCAGTCCTGGGTTGAACACTGAAGCTTTCTTT.

The J gene is TRBJ2-1, the V gene TRBV28; tentative D call: TRBD2 (6 bases). Trimming took off 7 bases at V and 7 bases at J, with 17 bases between the two ends. The CDR3 is 14 amino acids. Germline V gene lookup returns CDR1 MDHEN and CDR2 SYDVKM. CDR3 loop: CASMVDYAGNEQFF. CDR3 DNA: TGTGCCAGCATGGTGGACTATGCTGGGAATGAGCAGTTCTTC.

This chain uses TRBV19 with TRBJ2-2; D call uncertain. Germline V gene sequence: CDR1 LNHDA, CDR2 SQIVND (reference sequence). This CDR3 is 13 amino acids long. With 7 bases removed from V and 0 bases from J, the gap between germline ends came to 6 bases. The DNA of the CDR3 is TGTGCCAGTATTGCAGCGAACACCGGGGAGCTGTTTTTT. Its protein product is CASIAANTGELFF.

This clone has only one observation. The chain combines TRBV28 with TRBJ1-4; 7 bases fit TRBD1. Losses at the gene ends were 5 bases for V and 0 bases for J; bases not matched to a gene: 9. The germline V gene has CDR1 MDHEN and CDR2 SYDVKM. The CDR3 consists of 17 residues. Written as DNA, the CDR3 is TGTGCCAGCAGTCCCGGGACAGAACTGGCAACTAATGAAAAACTGTTTTTT. It translates to CASSPGTELATNEKLFF.

The chain joins TRBV30 to TRBJ2-1; 9 bases line up with TRBD2. From germline, CDR1 is GTSNPN and CDR2 SVGIG (reference sequence). V was clipped by 3 bases and J by 10 bases; unmatched bases: 1. CDR3 length equals 11 residues. The CDR3 protein is CAWRREGEQFF. For the CDR3, the DNA is TGTGCCTGGAGGCGGGAGGGCGAGCAGTTCTTC.

This sequence joins TRBV5-6 and TRBJ2-7; 8 bases are shared with TRBD2. J was trimmed by 6 bases and V by 0 bases; bases with no gene match: 11. Germline values: CDR1 SGHDT, CDR2 YYEEEE. The CDR3 runs 16 residues. The CDR3 DNA reads as TGTGCCAGCAGCTTGGGTTCTTCCAGCGGGAGTGGCGAGCAGTACTTC. It is translated as CASSLGSSSGSGEQYF.

This chain uses TRBV28 with TRBJ1-1; 10 bases align to TRBD1. CDR3 length equals 14 residues. CDR1 and CDR2 from the germline V gene are MDHEN and SYDVKM. The V gene end was trimmed by 5 bases and the J gene end by 7 bases; junction bases not matched to a gene: 7. As DNA, the CDR3 is TGTGCCAGCAGTCCGACAGGGGGCTTTGGTGAAGCTTTCTTT. This encodes CASSPTGGFGEAFF.

The V gene is TRBV4-3, the J gene TRBJ2-3, with 9 bases fitting TRBD1. Per the germline V gene, CDR1 is LGHNA and CDR2 is YSLEER. The CDR3 spans 18 residues. V shed 0 bases, J shed 2 bases, and the junction held 9 bases outside the gene matches. The CDR3 spells CASSQDPSGTGNTDTQYF. CDR3 coding DNA: TGCGCCAGCAGCCAAGATCCTTCCGGGACAGGGAACACAGATACGCAGTATTTT.

This clone was counted between two and nine times. The gene calls are TRBV5-6 and TRBJ1-5; D ambiguous. Trimming pared 4 bases from V and 6 bases from J, leaving 11 bases between. The CDR3 sequence is 13 residues long. Germline V gene sequence: CDR1 SGHDT, CDR2 YYEEEE. Here the CDR3 reads CASSPMGGQPQHF. CDR3 coding DNA: TGTGCCAGCAGCCCAATGGGTGGTCAGCCCCAGCATTTT.

The V gene is TRBV11-2, the J gene TRBJ2-7, with 11 bases fitting TRBD2. J lost 0 bases, V lost 1 base, and 8 bases had no gene match. Per germline, CDR1 SGHAT and CDR2 FQNNGV. The CDR3 covers 18 residues. The CDR3 spells CASSLVPGLAVSSYEQYF. The CDR3 coding sequence is TGTGCCAGCAGCTTAGTCCCGGGACTAGCGGTGAGCTCCTACGAGCAGTACTTC.

The chain recombines TRBV7-9 with TRBJ2-7; D tentatively reads TRBD1 or TRBD2 (5 bases each). Per germline, CDR1 SEHNR and CDR2 FQNEAQ (reference sequence). The CDR3 extends over 13 amino acids. The ends were cut back, 1 base at V and 7 bases at J, with 11 bases in the middle. CDR3 amino acids: CASSLVGAKEQYF. CDR3 coding DNA: TGTGCCAGCAGCTTAGTCGGGGCCAAGGAGCAGTACTTC.

The chain employs TRBV6-5 and TRBJ2-7; TRBD1 is a possible D gene (5 bases). V lost 0 bases and J 7 bases, leaving 10 bases between the germline ends. Germline V gene data show CDR1 as MNHEY and CDR2 as SVGAGI. The CDR3 runs 13 residues. The CDR3: CASSYSIGAEQYF. The CDR3 DNA reads TGTGCCAGCAGTTACTCGATAGGGGCTGAGCAGTACTTC.

The V gene is TRBV4-3, the J gene TRBJ2-7; 12 bases align to TRBD2. The CDR3 spans 15 residues. Per the germline V gene, CDR1 is LGHNA and CDR2 is YSLEER. Trimming removed 3 bases from V and 3 bases from J; junction bases left unmatched: 3. The CDR3, as DNA: TGCGCCAGCAGCCACCGACTAGCGGGGGTCTACGAGCAGTACTTC. This gives the protein CASSHRLAGVYEQYF.

This chain joins TRBV4-3 and TRBJ1-5, with D uncertain. The V end was cut by 0 bases, the J end by 0 bases, with 9 bases between. CDR1 LGHNA and CDR2 YSLEER come from the germline V gene. The CDR3 sequence is 16 residues long. The CDR3: CASSQDKGYSNQPQHF. The CDR3 DNA reads as TGCGCCAGCAGCCAAGATAAGGGTTATAGCAATCAGCCCCAGCATTTT.

V is TRBV9 and J is TRBJ1-3, with a tentative D call TRBD1 (6 bases). The germline V and J ends were trimmed by 0 bases and 4 bases, with 11 bases remaining between them. Per the germline V gene, CDR1 is SGDLS and CDR2 is YYNGEE. The CDR3 runs 15 residues. CDR3 sequence (DNA): TGTGCCAGCAGCGTAGAGGACAGAGGAGGAAACACCATATATTTT. This translates into CASSVEDRGGNTIYF. Full variable domain (missing parts from reference TRBV9 and TRBJ1-3): DSGVTQTPKHLITATGQRVTLRCSPRSGDLSVYWYQQSLDQGLQFLIQYYNGEERAKGNILERFSAQQFPDLHSELNLSSLELGDSALYFCASSVEDRGGNTIYFGEGSWLTVV.

The J gene is TRBJ1-1, the V gene TRBV27; 7 bases map to TRBD1. CDR1 is MNHEY, CDR2 SMNVEV, per germline (reference sequence). The CDR3 loop spans 14 amino acids. V was pared by 6 bases and J by 1 base, with 5 bases of the junction left unmatched. The CDR3 nucleotides are TGTGCCAGCAGCTACAGGGGTACGAACACTGAAGCTTTCTTT. Translating it yields CASSYRGTNTEAFF.

V usage is TRBV7-9 and J usage is TRBJ2-7; D is perhaps TRBD2 (6 bases). V gave up 5 bases and J gave up 3 bases, with 14 bases separating them. The CDR3 has 14 residues. Germline loops: CDR1 SEHNR, CDR2 FQNEAQ (reference sequence). DNA of the CDR3: TGTGCCAGCAGCCCCGCGGGACGGATCTACGAGCAGTACTTC. It specifies CASSPAGRIYEQYF.

The chain employs TRBV19 and TRBJ2-7; maybe TRBD1 (5 bases). CDR1 is LNHDA and CDR2 is SQIVND in the germline V gene (reference sequence). The germline V and J ends were trimmed by 5 bases and 2 bases, with 10 bases remaining between them. The CDR3 loop spans 13 amino acids. The CDR3: CASSPTVAYEQYF. The CDR3 DNA sequence: TGTGCCAGTAGTCCGACAGTAGCCTACGAGCAGTACTTC.

V gene TRBV7-9 combines with J gene TRBJ2-1; TRBD1 aligns across 11 bases. V shed 4 bases, J shed 6 bases, and the junction held 17 bases outside the gene matches. Germline CDR1 reads SEHNR; CDR2 reads FQNEAQ (reference sequence). The CDR3 length is 19 residues. The CDR3 DNA is TGTGCCAGCAGCTCCACGTGGACAGGGGGCAAAATGGATGCCAATGAGCAGTTCTTC. Translating it yields CASSSTWTGGKMDANEQFF.

V and J are TRBV28 and TRBJ2-1; D is possibly TRBD1 (5 bases). V lost 1 base, J lost 0 bases, and 10 bases lay in between. Germline CDR1 reads MDHEN; CDR2 reads SYDVKM. The CDR3 is 16 amino acids. Here the CDR3 DNA reads TGTGCCAGCAGTTTATCGCCAGGGCGCTCCTACAATGAGCAGTTCTTC. Translating it yields CASSLSPGRSYNEQFF. The full variable domain, rest sourced from reference TRBV28 and TRBJ2-1, is DVKVTQSSRYLVKRTGEKVFLECVQDMDHENMFWYRQDPGLGLRLIYFSYDVKMKEKGDIPEGYSVSREKKERFSLILESASTNQTSMYLCASSLSPGRSYNEQFFGPGTRLTVL.

The chain is built from TRBV6-1 and TRBJ2-3; D may match TRBD1 or TRBD2 (5 bases each). Per germline, CDR1 MNHNS and CDR2 SASEGT. CDR3 size: 16 residues. Trimming pared 2 bases from V and 5 bases from J, leaving 17 bases between. The CDR3 region is CASSELGTPQKDTQYF. The CDR3 bases are TGTGCCAGCAGTGAACTTGGGACGCCTCAGAAAGATACGCAGTATTTT.

The V call is TRBV5-6, the J call TRBJ1-4; the D is unclear. CDR1 and CDR2 (germline): SGHDT, YYEEEE. With 2 bases removed from V and 7 bases from J, the gap between germline ends came to 12 bases. There are 14 residues in the CDR3. CDR3 protein: CASSFPRGGEKLFF. CDR3 sequence (DNA): TGTGCCAGCAGCTTTCCACGAGGTGGTGAAAAACTGTTTTTT.

The V call is TRBV9, the J call TRBJ2-1, with D perhaps TRBD2 (6 bases). Germline V lookup: CDR1 SGDLS, CDR2 YYNGEE. V was shortened by 4 bases and J by 4 bases, with 9 bases between the two germline ends. The CDR3 covers 13 residues. The CDR3 nucleotides are TGTGCCAGCAGCTCGGGACTGTACAATGAGCAGTTCTTC. Its protein is CASSSGLYNEQFF.

Comments on this clone: Other DNA sequences of this sample code for an identical CDR3. The rearrangement joins TRBV7-6 to TRBJ2-7; 9 bases agree with TRBD2. CDR3 length: 13 amino acids. Germline V lookup: CDR1 SGHVS, CDR2 FNYEAQ. The V gene end was trimmed by 6 bases and the J gene end by 4 bases; junction bases not matched to a gene: 4. CDR3 coding DNA: TGTGCCAGCAGTCTTAGCGGGAGTTACGAGCAGTACTTC. It translates to CASSLSGSYEQYF.

CDR3 DNA sequence: TGTGCCAGCTCACCTCGGACATCCTACGAGCAGTACTTC. Its protein is CASSPRTSYEQYF. The chain carries TRBV18 and TRBJ2-7; D may be TRBD1 (5 bases). The CDR3 consists of 13 residues. The germline V gene encodes CDR1 KGHSH and CDR2 LQKENI. V was cut by 3 bases and J by 1 base, with 7 bases left in between. The full variable domain, with the rest looked up from reference TRBV18 and TRBJ2-7, is NAGVMQNPRHLVRRRGQEARLRCSPMKGHSHVYWYRQLPEEGLKFMVYLQKENIIDESGMPKERFSAEFPKEGPSILRIQQVVRGDSAAYFCASSPRTSYEQYFGPGTRLTVT.

This sequence joins TRBV6-6 and TRBJ2-1, with D maybe TRBD1 (5 bases). Trimming removed 6 bases from V and 5 bases from J, with 8 bases in between. The CDR3 spans 12 residues. Germline lookup yields CDR1 MNHNY and CDR2 SVGAGI (reference sequence). CDR3: CASSDRDNEQFF. CDR3 DNA: TGTGCCAGCAGCGACAGAGACAATGAGCAGTTCTTC.

The chain carries TRBV7-9 and TRBJ1-2, with 9 bases that match TRBD1. The CDR3 is made up of 15 amino acids. Germline V gene sequence: CDR1 SEHNR, CDR2 FQNEAQ (reference sequence). After removal of 4 bases from V and 8 bases from J, the junction contained 11 bases not matched to a gene. Here the CDR3 DNA reads TGTGCCAGCAGCTCACCCGGGACAGGGTCGGGGGGCTACACCTTC. Its translation is CASSSPGTGSGGYTF.

The chain links TRBV7-9 to TRBJ2-1; 9 bases line up with TRBD1. The CDR3 is made up of 13 amino acids. Unmatched junction bases numbered 3, after V lost 3 bases and J lost 9 bases. CDR1 is SEHNR and CDR2 is FQNEAQ in the germline V gene (reference sequence). Here the CDR3 reads CASSFTGGSEQFF. CDR3 bases: TGTGCCAGCAGCTTCACAGGGGGCAGTGAGCAGTTCTTC.

The chain employs TRBV11-2 and TRBJ2-1, with D tentatively TRBD2 (5 bases). Trimming pared 0 bases from V and 1 base from J, leaving 16 bases between. From germline, CDR1 is SGHAT and CDR2 FQNNGV. This CDR3 is 18 amino acids long. CDR3 loop: CASSLDIGREGSYNEQFF. The CDR3 DNA sequence: TGTGCCAGCAGCTTAGATATTGGTCGGGAAGGTTCCTACAATGAGCAGTTCTTC.

This chain joins TRBV27 and TRBJ2-1, with D hard to call. Germline CDR1 is MNHEY and CDR2 is SMNVEV (reference sequence). Trimming removed 0 bases from V and 5 bases from J, with 5 bases in between. The CDR3 runs 13 residues. The CDR3 DNA reads TGTGCCAGCAGTTTATCTAGACACAATGAGCAGTTCTTC. Protein sequence: CASSLSRHNEQFF.

V usage is TRBV5-1 and J usage is TRBJ2-1; 8 bases align to TRBD2. This CDR3 spans 17 amino acids. Germline V CDR1 and CDR2: SGHRS, YFSETQ. V lost 5 bases, J lost 2 bases, and 12 bases stayed unmatched. The CDR3 DNA sequence: TGCGCCAGCAGTTCCTGGGCGGGACTAGACCCCTACAATGAGCAGTTCTTC. This sequence encodes CASSSWAGLDPYNEQFF. Variable domain in full (rest from reference TRBV5-1 and TRBJ2-1): KAGVTQTPRYLIKTRGQQVTLSCSPISGHRSVSWYQQTPGQGLQFLFEYFSETQRNKGNFPGRFSGRQFSNSRSEMNVSTLELGDSALYLCASSSWAGLDPYNEQFFGPGTRLTVL.